This TCR beta chain derives from a study of vaccination and CD4 T cells after COVID-19. Study at large: Each participant was administered two doses of a vaccine, which was either BNT162b2 or mRNA-1273. Taking of post-vaccine samples occurred a median approximately 67 days after dose two (range 14 to 241). The study, taken as a whole, reports: Vaccine-specific clones numbering 304 of 307 showed spike mono-reactivity in convalescent patients.

The treatment: roughly nine-day PBMC culture with coronavirus spike peptide pools or control peptides (ViraFEST assay). The unexposed donor's CD4+ T cells were collected before the COVID-19 pandemic (2011-2018). ViraFEST used peptide pools to expand antigen-specific T cells, then sequenced TCRs. CDR1 is SGHTA and CDR2 is FQGNSA in the germline V gene. The CDR3 length is 15 residues. Trimming shortened V by 4 bases and J by 1 base, and 13 bases separated the two germline ends. The Oncomine TCR Beta short-read assay sequenced DNA from cultured CD4+ T cells. Via MiXCR, TCRdb re-called the PCR reads, giving one row per CDR3 protein. The table shows several thousand distinct CDR3 sequences, with about half occurring only once. With regard to this clonotype: Antigen unknown.

Sample: CD4+ T cells from blood, cultured in vitro. The chain employs TRBV7-2 and TRBJ1-1, with D maybe TRBD1 (6 bases). The TCR sequence derives from a human donor in good health. The DNA for the CDR3 is TGTGCCAGCAGCTCAGCCGACAGGTGGAACACTGAAGCTTTCTTT. Its translation: CASSSADRWNTEAFF.